The clone carrying this T cell receptor beta chain has ten or more counts. This record comes from a study of read filtering for tumor transcriptome and immune sequencing. Molecular barcoded adaptors covering alpha/delta and beta/gamma chains were used on roughly 400 ng RNA. TCRdb re-called the reads with MiXCR, one entry per CDR3 protein. Found here are 100,000 to 150,000 distinct CDR3 sequences, 10% to 15% of them singletons; the top ten hold around 10%. V shed 4 bases and J shed 3 bases, with 10 bases lying between them. The CDR3 is made up of 13 amino acids. CDR1 and CDR2 (germline): SGHDN, FVKESK.

The receptor's source is a donor older than 35 with multiple myeloma. The chain is built from TRBV14 and TRBJ2-7, with D unresolved. The sequencing input was a population of CD138-negative cells sorted from bone marrow. CDR3: CASSPGYNYEQYF. In DNA, the CDR3 is TGTGCCAGCAGCCCCGGATATAACTACGAGCAGTACTTC.